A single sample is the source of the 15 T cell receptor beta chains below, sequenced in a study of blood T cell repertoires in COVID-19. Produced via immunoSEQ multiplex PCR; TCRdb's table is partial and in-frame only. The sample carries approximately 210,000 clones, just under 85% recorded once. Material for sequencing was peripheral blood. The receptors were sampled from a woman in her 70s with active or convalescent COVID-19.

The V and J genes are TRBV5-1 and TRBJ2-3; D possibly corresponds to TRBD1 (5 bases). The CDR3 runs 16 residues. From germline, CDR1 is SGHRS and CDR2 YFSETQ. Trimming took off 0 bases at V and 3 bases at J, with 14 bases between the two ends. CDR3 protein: CASSLEGRVRTDTQYF. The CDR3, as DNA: TGCGCCAGCAGCTTGGAGGGCAGGGTGAGAACAGATACGCAGTATTTT.

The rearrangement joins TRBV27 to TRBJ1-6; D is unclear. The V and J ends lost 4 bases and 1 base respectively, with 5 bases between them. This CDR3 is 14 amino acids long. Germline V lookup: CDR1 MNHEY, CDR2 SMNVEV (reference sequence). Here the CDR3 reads CASSSLSYNSPLHF. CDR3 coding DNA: TGTGCCAGCAGTTCCCTGTCCTATAATTCACCCCTCCACTTT.

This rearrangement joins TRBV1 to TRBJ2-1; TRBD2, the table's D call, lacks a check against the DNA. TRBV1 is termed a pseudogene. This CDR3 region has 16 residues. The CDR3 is CTSSQLSGCDYNEQFF. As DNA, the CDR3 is TGCACCAGCAGCCAATTAAGCGGGTGCGACTACAATGAGCAGTTCTTC.

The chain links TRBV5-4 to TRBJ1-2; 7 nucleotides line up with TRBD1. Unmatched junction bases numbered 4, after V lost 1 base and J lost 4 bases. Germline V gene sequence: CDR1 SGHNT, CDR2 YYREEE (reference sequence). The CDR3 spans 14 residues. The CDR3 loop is CASSLYRGSYGYTF. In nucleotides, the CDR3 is TGTGCCAGCAGCTTGTACAGGGGAAGCTATGGCTACACCTTC.

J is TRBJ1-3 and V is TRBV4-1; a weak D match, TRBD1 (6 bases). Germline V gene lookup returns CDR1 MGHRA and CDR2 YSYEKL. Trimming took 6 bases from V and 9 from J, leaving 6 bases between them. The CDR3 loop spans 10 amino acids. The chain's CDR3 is CASRGATIYF. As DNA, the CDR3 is TGCGCCAGCAGGGGGGCCACCATATATTTT.

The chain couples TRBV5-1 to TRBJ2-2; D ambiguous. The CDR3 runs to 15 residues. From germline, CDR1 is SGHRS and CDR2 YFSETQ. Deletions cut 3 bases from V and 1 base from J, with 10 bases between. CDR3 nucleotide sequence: TGCGCCAGCAGCTGGTCCGGTATGAACACCGGGGAGCTGTTTTTT. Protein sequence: CASSWSGMNTGELFF. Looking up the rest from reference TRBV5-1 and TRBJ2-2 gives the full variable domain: KAGVTQTPRYLIKTRGQQVTLSCSPISGHRSVSWYQQTPGQGLQFLFEYFSETQRNKGNFPGRFSGRQFSNSRSEMNVSTLELGDSALYLCASSWSGMNTGELFFGEGSRLTVL.

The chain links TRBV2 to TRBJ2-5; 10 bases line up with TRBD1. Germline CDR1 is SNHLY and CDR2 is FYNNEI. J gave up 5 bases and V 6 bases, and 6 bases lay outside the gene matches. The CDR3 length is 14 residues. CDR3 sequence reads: CASRRPGQGETQYF. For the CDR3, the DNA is TGTGCCAGCAGGAGACCGGGACAGGGGGAGACCCAGTACTTC.

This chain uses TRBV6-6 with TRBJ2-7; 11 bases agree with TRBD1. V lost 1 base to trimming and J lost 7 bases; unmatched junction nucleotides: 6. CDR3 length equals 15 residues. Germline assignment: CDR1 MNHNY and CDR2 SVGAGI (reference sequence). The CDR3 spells CASSYLGQGAGEQYF. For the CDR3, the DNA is TGTGCCAGCAGTTACTTAGGACAGGGGGCTGGGGAGCAGTACTTC.

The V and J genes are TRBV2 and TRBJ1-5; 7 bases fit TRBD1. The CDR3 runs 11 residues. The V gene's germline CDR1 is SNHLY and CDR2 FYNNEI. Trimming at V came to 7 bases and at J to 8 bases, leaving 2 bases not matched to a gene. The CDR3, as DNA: TGTGCCAGCAAAGACAGGGAGCCCCAGCATTTT. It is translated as CASKDREPQHF.

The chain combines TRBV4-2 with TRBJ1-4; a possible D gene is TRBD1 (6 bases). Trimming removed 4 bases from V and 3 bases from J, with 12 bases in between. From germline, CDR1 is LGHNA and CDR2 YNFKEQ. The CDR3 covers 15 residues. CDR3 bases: TGTGCCAGCAGCCCACAGGGTATGGCTAATGAAAAACTGTTTTTT. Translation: CASSPQGMANEKLFF.

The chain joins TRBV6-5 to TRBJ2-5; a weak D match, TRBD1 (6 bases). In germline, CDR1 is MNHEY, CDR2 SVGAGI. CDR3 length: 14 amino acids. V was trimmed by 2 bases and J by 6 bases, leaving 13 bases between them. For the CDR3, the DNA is TGTGCCAGCAGTTACAGAACAGGGCCCAAGACCCAGTACTTC. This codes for CASSYRTGPKTQYF.

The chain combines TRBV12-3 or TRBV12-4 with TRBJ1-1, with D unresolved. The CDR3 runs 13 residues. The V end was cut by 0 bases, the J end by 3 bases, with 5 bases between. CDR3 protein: CASSLALDTEAFF. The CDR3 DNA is TGTGCCAGCAGTTTAGCACTTGACACTGAAGCTTTCTTT.

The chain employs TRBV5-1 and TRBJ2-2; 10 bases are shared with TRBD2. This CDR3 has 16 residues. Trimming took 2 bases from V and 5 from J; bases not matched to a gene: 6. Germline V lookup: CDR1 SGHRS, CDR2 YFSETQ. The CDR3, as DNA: TGCGCCAGCAGCTTTACTAGCGGGACGGGAACCGGGGAGCTGTTTTTT. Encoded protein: CASSFTSGTGTGELFF.

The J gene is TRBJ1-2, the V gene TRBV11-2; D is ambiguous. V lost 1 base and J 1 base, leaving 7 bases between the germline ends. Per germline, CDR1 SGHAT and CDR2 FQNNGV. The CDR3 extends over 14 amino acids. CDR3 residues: CASSLVGGNYGYTF. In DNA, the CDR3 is TGTGCCAGCAGCTTAGTAGGCGGTAACTATGGCTACACCTTC. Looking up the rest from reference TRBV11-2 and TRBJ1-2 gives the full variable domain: EAGVAQSPRYKIIEKRQSVAFWCNPISGHATLYWYQQILGQGPKLLIQFQNNGVVDDSQLPKDRFSAERLKGVDSTLKIQPAKLEDSAVYLCASSLVGGNYGYTFGSGTRLTVV.

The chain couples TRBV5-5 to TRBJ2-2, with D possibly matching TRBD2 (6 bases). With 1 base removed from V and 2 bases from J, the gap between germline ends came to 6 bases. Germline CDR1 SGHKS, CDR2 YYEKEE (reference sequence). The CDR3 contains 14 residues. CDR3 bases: TGTGCCAGCAGCTTGACTAGCAACACCGGGGAGCTGTTTTTT. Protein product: CASSLTSNTGELFF.